This TCR beta chain was profiled in a study of cytomegalovirus exposure and HLA in healthy donors. Overall study results and limits: A later look showed TCR association rates differing by HLA locus, highest for DRB1 and lowest for HLA-C. About 150 TCR beta chains were listed as cytomegalovirus-associated. TCR beta V- and J-gene trimming was later associated with a missense DCLRE1C variant.

The PCR was carried out with 60 Vbeta primers and 13 Jbeta primers. The data were produced by immunoSEQ multiplex PCR, yet TCRdb's version contains in-frame clones alone and is incomplete. The data contain fewer than 65,000 clones, roughly two thirds of them singletons. This clone was observed a few times. Its matching antigen is unknown. This TCR was sampled from a man between 45 and 60 years old in good health and CMV-seronegative. The sample consisted of PBMCs.

CDR3 protein: CASSSGTFSGANVLTF. DNA of the CDR3: TGCGCCAGCAGCTCCGGGACTTTCTCTGGGGCCAACGTCCTGACTTTC. The V and J genes are TRBV5-1 and TRBJ2-6, with D possibly TRBD2 on 6 matching bases. Per the germline V gene, CDR1 is SGHRS and CDR2 is YFSETQ. This CDR3 has 16 amino acids. V was cut by 3 bases and J by 0 bases, with 10 bases left in between.